What follows are 27 T cell receptor beta chains derived from one specimen sequenced in a study of prognosis after radiotherapy for stage I lung cancer. From genomic DNA, TCR beta CDR3 was amplified by two-round multiplex PCR. Amplification in first-round PCR relied on primers specific to each TRBV and TRBJ gene. Using its own MiXCR run on the multiplex PCR reads, TCRdb lists one record per CDR3 protein. The table has 59,000 or so distinct CDR3 sequences, about 26% seen once. The sample here was PBMCs, taken before or after stereotactic body radiation therapy (not recorded which). All receptors derive from a donor aged 50 or older with non-small cell lung cancer.

Note on this clonotype: Because the CDR3 is missing its conserved closing phenylalanine or tryptophan, this is likely a read error. The limits of the CDR3 on the DNA are not certain, so only TCRdb's listed CDR3 is given. CDR3 amino acids: CASSQGRGGTLRL. This chain links TRBV6-2 or TRBV6-3 with TRBJ1-6. The CDR3 length equals 13 residues, ends included. Looked up from germline, CDR1 is MNHEY and CDR2 is SVGEGT.

This clonotype was seen many times. The chain combines TRBV4-2 with TRBJ2-7; D might be TRBD1 or TRBD2, each matching 7 bases. V lost 0 bases to trimming and J lost 2 bases, with 17 bases between them. Germline V lookup: CDR1 LGHNA, CDR2 YNFKEQ. This CDR3 is 17 amino acids long. The CDR3 here is CASSQDGQGGFTYEQYF. The CDR3 bases are TGTGCCAGCAGCCAAGACGGTCAGGGGGGGTTCACCTACGAGCAGTACTTC.

The sample holds many counts of this clonotype. The chain combines TRBV6-1 with TRBJ1-2, with 9 bases aligning to TRBD1. This CDR3 is built from 14 residues. Germline values: CDR1 MNHNS, CDR2 SASEGT. The junction had 7 bases not matched to a gene; V was cut back by 1 base and J by 10 bases. CDR3 nucleotide sequence: TGTGCCAGCAGTGAAGGAAGGACAGGGGTGGCCTACACCTTC. Its translation is CASSEGRTGVAYTF.

This clonotype appeared many times. The chain combines TRBV3-1 with TRBJ2-5, with D hard to call. This CDR3 region has 13 residues. V dropped 1 base and J dropped 0 bases, with 3 bases sitting between them. CDR1 and CDR2 from the germline V gene are LGHDT and YNNKEL (reference sequence). The CDR3 is CASSQVNQETQYF. The CDR3 DNA reads TGTGCCAGCAGCCAAGTTAACCAAGAGACCCAGTACTTC.

A remark on this clonotype: With a much larger clone just one base away, this may be a read error. The rearrangement links TRBV20-1 to TRBJ2-7; TRBD2 matches at 7 bases. The CDR3 totals 13 residues. CDR1 is DFQATT, CDR2 SNEGSKA, per germline (reference sequence). CDR3 DNA: TGCGGTGCGGAGCGGGGCAGCACCGACGATCAGTACTTC. It translates to CGAERGSTDDQYF.

For this clonotype: The germline gene is not matched at one end of the junction; a read error may be the cause. This chain links TRBV5-1 with TRBJ1-3, with TRBD1 matching 7 bases. The germline CDR1 and CDR2 sequences are SGHRS and YFSETQ. This CDR3 spans 14 amino acids. The DNA of the CDR3 is TGCGCTAGCAGCATTGACAGGGCTGGAAACACCTTATATTTT. It is translated as CASSIDRAGNTLYF.

This clonotype was found many times. CDR3 residues: CASSYTSRAGEDYTF. The CDR3 DNA sequence: TGTGCCAGCAGTTACACGTCTCGGGCAGGGGAGGACTACACCTTC. V gene TRBV6-4 combines with J gene TRBJ1-2, with D tentatively TRBD1 (6 bases). Germline values: CDR1 MRHNA, CDR2 SNTAGT. CDR3 length equals 15 residues. Trimming stripped 5 bases from V and 10 bases from J, with 23 bases between.

This clonotype was seen more than once but under ten times. A single base separates this from a much larger clone, so it may be a read error. The V call is TRBV2, the J call TRBJ2-5; 9 bases fit TRBD1. The germline V gene has CDR1 SNHLY and CDR2 FYNNEI. CDR3 size: 14 residues. For the CDR3, the DNA is TGTGCCAGCAGGGGACAGGGAGACTCAGAGACCAAGTACTTC. Its translation: CASRGQGDSETKYF.

This clonotype was picked up many times. The chain carries TRBV2 and TRBJ1-5; maybe TRBD1 (6 bases). Trimming removed 6 bases at V and 2 bases at J, with 11 bases between. There are 14 residues in the CDR3. Germline loops: CDR1 SNHLY, CDR2 FYNNEI. The CDR3 loop reads CASREGGGNQPQHF. CDR3 bases: TGTGCCAGCAGGGAGGGGGGGGGCAATCAGCCCCAGCATTTT. The complete variable domain, with remaining parts taken from reference TRBV2 and TRBJ1-5, reads EPEVTQTPSHQVTQMGQEVILRCVPISNHLYFYWYRQILGQKVEFLVSFYNNEISEKSEIFDDQFSVERPDGSNFTLKIRSTKLEDSAMYFCASREGGGNQPQHFGDGTRLSIL.

Regarding this clonotype: A clone one base away is much larger, so this may be a read error. The V and J genes are TRBV6-2 or TRBV6-3 and TRBJ2-3; 8 nucleotides line up with TRBD2. Looked up from germline, CDR1 is MNHEY and CDR2 is SVGEGT. The J segment lost 8 bases and the V segment lost 5 bases, leaving 12 bases of the junction unmatched. The CDR3 contains 15 residues. The CDR3 region is CASSGTREGWSTQYF. The CDR3 DNA is TGTGCCAGCAGTGGGACTAGAGAGGGGTGGTCTACGCAGTATTTT.

This clonotype was observed many times. The chain links TRBV28 to TRBJ2-5, with a tentative D call TRBD1 (6 bases). V lost 4 bases to trimming and J lost 5 bases, with 14 bases between them. CDR1 is MDHEN and CDR2 is SYDVKM in the germline V gene. The CDR3 is 14 residues long. The CDR3 DNA is TGTGCCAGCAGTTCAACAGGGTTAGGCGAGACCCAGTACTTC. It is translated as CASSSTGLGETQYF.

In its sample, this clonotype was seen many times. The chain recombines TRBV4-2 with TRBJ1-2; the D is unclear. CDR3 size: 12 residues. The germline gives CDR1 LGHNA, CDR2 YNFKEQ. Between the trimmed V and J ends, which lost 2 bases and 7 bases, there was a span of 8 bases. CDR3 sequence: CASSQSDAGYTF. The CDR3 coding sequence is TGTGCCAGCAGCCAATCGGACGCTGGCTACACCTTC.

The sample holds many counts of this clonotype. The gene calls are TRBV12-3 or TRBV12-4 and TRBJ1-2; D not resolved. The CDR3 sequence is 14 residues long. Deletions cut 3 bases from V and 6 bases from J, with 14 bases between. CDR3 DNA: TGTGCCAGCAGTTTTATGAACCACGGGGATGGCTACACCTTC. It encodes CASSFMNHGDGYTF.

About this clonotype itself: A much larger clone is a single base away; this may be a read error. V usage is TRBV2 and J usage is TRBJ2-5, with 9 nucleotides matching TRBD2. The CDR3 covers 17 residues. Per the germline V gene, CDR1 is SNHLY and CDR2 is FYNNEI. CDR3 sequence (DNA): TGTGTCAGCAGTGATGGGAAGCGGGGGGTCTTTCGAGAGACCCAGTACTTC. Its protein is CVSSDGKRGVFRETQYF.

This clonotype has a handful of counts. A far larger clone is one nucleotide away, so this likely arose from a read error. V gene TRBV6-9 combines with J gene TRBJ2-7, with unresolved D. The CDR3 totals 12 residues. The germline CDR1 and CDR2 sequences are MNHGY and SVAAGI. With 4 bases removed from V and 4 bases from J, the gap between germline ends came to 8 bases. CDR3 sequence reads: CASSWALYEQYF. DNA for the CDR3: TGTGCCAGCAGTTGGGCCCTATACGAGCAGTACTTC.

V and J are TRBV20-1 and TRBJ2-3; 8 bases match TRBD2. Per germline, CDR1 DFQATT and CDR2 SNEGSKA (reference sequence). Germline trimming cut 5 bases from V and 6 bases from J; bases unmatched to any gene: 16. This CDR3 comprises 16 residues. CDR3 amino acids: CSAQGTGGQMVDTQYF. DNA of the CDR3: TGCAGTGCTCAAGGGACGGGGGGGCAGATGGTGGATACGCAGTATTTT.

About this clonotype: A far larger clone is just one base off, so this is likely a read error. The chain joins TRBV6-8 to TRBJ1-2; no definite D call. CDR1 is MNHGY, CDR2 SAAAGT, per germline. This CDR3 is built from 13 residues. This chain's CDR3 is CASNIDNNYCYTF. Written as DNA, the CDR3 is TGTGCCAGCAATATAGACAACAACTATTGCTACACCTTC.

This clonotype has ten or more counts. V and J are TRBV9 and TRBJ2-5, with D unclear. CDR3 length: 14 residues. Germline CDR1 and CDR2: SGDLS and YYNGEE. Trimming took 4 bases from V and 1 from J, leaving 11 bases between them. This CDR3 reads CASSPDPTQETQYF. DNA of the CDR3: TGTGCCAGCAGCCCCGACCCCACCCAAGAGACCCAGTACTTC.

This clonotype was counted ten times or more. The V gene is TRBV10-3, the J gene TRBJ2-3, with 8 bases that match TRBD2. Germline V CDR1 and CDR2: ENHRY, SYGVKD. The CDR3 runs 14 residues. Trimming removed 7 bases from V and 3 bases from J; junction bases left unmatched: 6. The CDR3 bases are TGTGCCATCACCCGCGGGGGGCGGACAGATACGCAGTATTTT. The encoded protein is CAITRGGRTDTQYF.

In the case of this clonotype: A single base separates this from a much larger clone, so it may be a read error. This sequence joins TRBV29-1 and TRBJ2-7; 7 bases match TRBD1. This CDR3 has 14 residues. CDR1 is SQVTM, CDR2 ANQGSEA, per germline. The J segment lost 7 bases and the V segment lost 4 bases, leaving 13 bases of the junction unmatched. CDR3 DNA sequence: TGCAGCGTTGGCCGGACAGGATCCTACAATGAGCAGTACTTC. Translation gives CSVGRTGSYNEQYF.

This clonotype showed up many times. At one of its ends the junction is not consistent with the germline gene, which may arise from a read error. The chain combines TRBV19 with TRBJ2-1; maybe TRBD2 (5 bases). The CDR3 covers 12 residues. Per the germline V gene, CDR1 is LNHDA and CDR2 is SQIVND (reference sequence). The CDR3 nucleotides are TGTGCCAGTAGGATAGGTGAGGGTGAGCAGTTCTTC. Translating it yields CASRIGEGEQFF.

V gene TRBV6-1 combines with J gene TRBJ1-2; D is unresolved. The CDR3 loop spans 12 amino acids. The V and J ends lost 11 bases and 2 bases respectively, with 12 bases between them. The germline gives CDR1 MNHNS, CDR2 SASEGT. For the CDR3, the DNA is TGTGCCCGGGGTGTAGAGAACTATGGCTACACCTTC. Translating it yields CARGVENYGYTF.

The chain carries TRBV5-6 and TRBJ2-7, with 7 bases identical to TRBD1. Germline V lookup: CDR1 SGHDT, CDR2 YYEEEE. This CDR3 contains 13 residues. V was pared by 3 bases and J by 5 bases, with 5 bases of the junction left unmatched. The CDR3 spells CASSSTGKDEQYF. The CDR3 DNA follows: TGTGCCAGCAGCTCGACAGGGAAGGACGAGCAGTACTTC.

The chain is built from TRBV5-4 and TRBJ2-1, with 13 nucleotides matching TRBD2. Trimming removed 3 bases from V and 5 bases from J; junction bases left unmatched: 5. CDR1 SGHNT and CDR2 YYREEE come from the germline V gene (reference sequence). This CDR3 spans 16 amino acids. The CDR3 region is CASSSILAGGNNEQFF. In DNA form, the CDR3 reads TGTGCCAGCAGCTCGATACTAGCGGGGGGGAACAATGAGCAGTTCTTC.

The rearrangement links TRBV6-1 to TRBJ1-4; 10 nucleotides match TRBD1. J was trimmed by 8 bases and V by 7 bases; bases with no gene match: 4. This CDR3 spans 13 amino acids. In germline, CDR1 is MNHNS, CDR2 SASEGT. This CDR3 is CASIWDRGEKLFF. The CDR3 DNA follows: TGTGCCAGCATATGGGACAGGGGAGAAAAACTGTTTTTT.

Notes on this clonotype: A read error likely explains this, since a far larger clone differs by one base. V gene TRBV6-9 combines with J gene TRBJ1-1, with 11 bases lining up with TRBD1. This CDR3 comprises 15 residues. The V segment lost 5 bases and the J segment 5 bases; nucleotides outside the gene matches: 7. Germline V CDR1 and CDR2: MNHGY, SVAAGI. CDR3 loop: CASSVGQGARTEAFF. CDR3 sequence (DNA): TGTGCCAGCAGTGTAGGACAGGGGGCGAGGACTGAAGCTTTCTTT.

This clonotype was counted ten times or more. CDR3 sequence: CASSQSAVGSYEQYF. For the CDR3, the DNA is TGTGCCAGTAGTCAGTCAGCCGTGGGATCCTACGAGCAGTACTTC. This chain uses TRBV19 with TRBJ2-7, with D hard to call. Germline assignment: CDR1 LNHDA and CDR2 SQIVND (reference sequence). V was pared by 5 bases and J by 1 base, with 15 bases between. The CDR3 is 15 amino acids.